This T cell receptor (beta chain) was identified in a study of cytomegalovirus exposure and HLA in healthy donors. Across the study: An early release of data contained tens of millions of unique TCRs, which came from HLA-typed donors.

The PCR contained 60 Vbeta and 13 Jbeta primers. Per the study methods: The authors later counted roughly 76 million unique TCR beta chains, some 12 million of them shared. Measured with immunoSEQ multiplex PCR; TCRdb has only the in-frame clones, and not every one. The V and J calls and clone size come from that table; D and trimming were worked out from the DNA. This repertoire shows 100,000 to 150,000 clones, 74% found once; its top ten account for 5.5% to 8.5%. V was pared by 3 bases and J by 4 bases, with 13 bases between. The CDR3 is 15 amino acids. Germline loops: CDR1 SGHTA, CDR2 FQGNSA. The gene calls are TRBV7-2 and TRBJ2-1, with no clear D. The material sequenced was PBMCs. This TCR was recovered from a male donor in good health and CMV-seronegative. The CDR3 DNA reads TGTGCCAGCAGCTTTTATTTAGCCGGGTACAATGAGCAGTTCTTC. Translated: CASSFYLAGYNEQFF.